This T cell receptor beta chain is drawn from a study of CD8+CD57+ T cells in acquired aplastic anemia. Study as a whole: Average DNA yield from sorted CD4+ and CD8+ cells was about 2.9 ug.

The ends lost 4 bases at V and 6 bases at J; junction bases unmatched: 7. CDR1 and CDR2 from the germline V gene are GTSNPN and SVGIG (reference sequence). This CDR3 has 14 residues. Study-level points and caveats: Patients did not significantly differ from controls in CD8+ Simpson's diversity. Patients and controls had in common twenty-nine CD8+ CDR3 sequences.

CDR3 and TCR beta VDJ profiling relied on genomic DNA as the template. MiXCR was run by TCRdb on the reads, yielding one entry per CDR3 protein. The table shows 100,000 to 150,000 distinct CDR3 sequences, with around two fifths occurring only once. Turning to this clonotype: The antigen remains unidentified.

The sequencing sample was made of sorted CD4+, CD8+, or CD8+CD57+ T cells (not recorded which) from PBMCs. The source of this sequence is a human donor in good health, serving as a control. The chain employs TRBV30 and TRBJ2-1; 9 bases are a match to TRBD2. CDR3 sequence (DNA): TGTGCCTGGACTTCGCGGGGGGGCCTCAATGAGCAGTTCTTC. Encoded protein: CAWTSRGGLNEQFF.